This TCR beta chain was found in a study of OX40 agonist ivuxolimab in advanced cancers. Across the whole study: People who had prior anti-PD-1, anti-PD-L1 or anti-CTLA-4 therapy could take part, and roughly 40% had some. Study-level results: Average numbers of expanded clones were greater in CD8+ T cells than in CD4+. The study did not work out the antigen specificity of the expanded peripheral T cells. Clones of CD4+ and CD8+ blood T cells grew by week 6 at doses of 0.1 to 3.0 mg/kg.

On this clone: Its antigen is as yet unknown.

CDR1 SQVTM and CDR2 ANQGSEA come from the germline V gene. The V end lost 4 bases, the J end lost 0 bases, and 10 bases lay between the germline ends. The CDR3 runs 13 residues. Data came from immunoSEQ multiplex PCR; TCRdb stores just in-frame clones and leaves some out. The sample yields approximately 70,000 clones, approximately 81% seen once. The rearrangement links TRBV29-1 to TRBJ2-7, with D perhaps assigned TRBD1 or TRBD2 (5 bases each). The source is an adult with an advanced solid tumor such as melanoma, head and neck, liver or kidney cancer. Here the sequenced sample was CD4+ or CD8+ T cells sorted from blood, taken in a trial of the OX40 agonist ivuxolimab. The chain's CDR3 is CSVVKGSSYEQYF. The DNA of the CDR3 is TGCAGCGTTGTGAAGGGGAGCTCCTACGAGCAGTACTTC.